This T cell receptor (beta chain) was sequenced for a study of neoadjuvant anti-PD-1 for oral cavity cancer (dated by TCRdb to the early 2020s). At the level of the whole study: Three to four biweekly doses of nivolumab at 3 mg/kg were mostly administered to patients before curative-intent surgical resection. Patients who did not progress were given a fourth nivolumab dose at about day 43 and had definitive surgical resection on days 50-56. Patients with complete response, partial response or stable disease by RECIST 1.1 were defined as responders, whereas patients with progression were defined as non-responders. The parent correlative cohort included roughly 13 patients, with an approximately 30% response rate. Study-level results and caveats: After neoadjuvant nivolumab, significantly higher T cell clonality (Gini index) was found within PBMCs in non-responders than in responders. Higher pretreatment blood Treg/Th17 ratios correlated with both higher pretreatment blood TCRbeta clonality and lower post-treatment tumor TCRbeta clonality. Only three patients per response group were included in the TCR analyses, and larger cohorts for validation were called for by the authors.

As to this clone: Its antigen specificity is not known. No per-base quality is available; no much larger clone lies one base away.

Explained via the paper, the time point label denotes: before neoadjuvant nivolumab. The patients had newly diagnosed stage II-IVA oral cavity squamous cell carcinoma and had not received any prior systemic or radiation treatment. The cohort was made up of patients with locally advanced, HPV-negative oral cavity squamous cell carcinoma. No culture maintenance or expansion was done, as the peripheral blood mononuclear cells went straight to analysis. Samples were obtained from a longitudinal correlative study of a single-arm phase II trial of neoadjuvant nivolumab in oral cavity squamous cell carcinoma. Genomic DNA-based TCRbeta sequencing was performed on subject-matched pre- and post-treatment PBMCs and tumors from three responders and three non-responders. Peripheral blood mononuclear cells were collected before nivolumab treatment and again after treatment, at the time of surgery. The Maxwell RSC DNA from Cells kit was used to extract genomic DNA from PBMCs.

For deep sequencing of PBMC libraries, mostly 450 to 500 ng of input genomic DNA was used, and six replicates were run per sample. The immunoSEQ hsTCRbeta kit was used to prepare TCRbeta libraries, following the manufacturer's instructions. Sequencing of the completed libraries took place using an Illumina NovaSeq 6000 S4 flow cell after they had been pooled to 2.5 to 3.5 nM. The authors' analysis ran thus. The immunoSEQ Analyzer handled quality control and preprocessing of the raw data. The analysis was restricted to productive rearrangements, with each unique CDR3 amino acid sequence defining a clonotype. Repertoire clonality was estimated as the Gini-Simpson index, which was computed with the R package tcR. Gini indices were compared with Student's t test, and associations with tumor size change were assessed by Pearson correlation. Entries here come from immuneACCESS through TCRdb and include only in-frame sequences with V and J called. Some clones fail to appear in such tables; in the studies checked, an unresolved V gene covers under half of the shortfall, and the cause of the remainder is unknown. That table is the source of V, J and clone size, and D and trimming were worked out from the DNA. This sample is represented by 14,000 or so clones; roughly three fifths of them were singletons. The ten biggest clones cover roughly 2.9% of the sample.

This material consisted of PBMCs, taken before nivolumab (anti-PD-1) treatment. This TCR was sampled from a person aged 40 to 85 with oral cavity squamous cell carcinoma.

The nucleotide sequence reads as follows: TGTGCCAGCAGCTTAGGACAGGGTGGTGCAAAACTGTTTTTT. This translates into CASSLGQGGAKLFF. The rearranged segments are TRBV7-7 and TRBJ1-4, with 7 bases matching TRBD1. The CDR3 sequence holds 14 residues, the cysteine and phenylalanine included. Left in the record is the CDR3 DNA by itself, 42 bases read in frame from the first base. The germline V gene (reference sequence) specifies SSHAT as CDR1 and FNYEAQ as CDR2. The V end gives up 1 base and the J end 10 bases, leaving 6 bases in the junction not matched to a gene.